This T cell receptor (beta chain) emerged from a study of regulatory T cells in long-lasting Graves disease. Researchers made TCR beta libraries by using iRepertoire HTBI primers and running Arm-PCR on CDR3 regions. A single record per CDR3 protein comes from TCRdb applying MiXCR to the multiplex PCR reads. The repertoire includes about 620,000 distinct CDR3 sequences, about 15% of them detected once, and roughly 18% sits in the top ten. Germline V gene data show CDR1 as SGHTA and CDR2 as FQGNSA. The CDR3 is made up of 16 amino acids. The ends were cut back, 5 bases at V and 0 bases at J, with 13 bases in the middle. The sample's time point: newly diagnosed GD, antithyroid drugs for less than 3 months. There was RNA extracted from PBMCs, and the TCR library was made from it. This sample was also put to use in a study of T cells in Graves' hyperthyroidism and ophthalmopathy. Turning to that study: Ophthalmopathy was model-predicted a median roughly 6.5 months pre-onset.

The receptor was isolated from a woman in her twenties or thirties with Graves disease. The chain joins TRBV7-2 to TRBJ2-2; D perhaps matches TRBD2 (7 bases). The material was peripheral blood mononuclear cells (PBMCs), obtained at new diagnosis, from a patient treated with antithyroid drugs. CDR3 sequence reads: CASSRGGLTNTGELFF. The CDR3 DNA is TGTGCCAGCAGCAGGGGGGGGCTGACGAACACCGGGGAGCTGTTTTTT.